The 23 T cell receptor beta chains below were found in one sample sequenced in a study of T cell clonotyping in hematopoietic cell transplantation. The method was immunoSEQ multiplex PCR; TCRdb's version includes in-frame clones alone and lacks a portion of them. The sample carries about 15,000 clones, 86% recorded once. The material sequenced was PBMCs, taken 100 days after allogeneic stem cell transplant. The origin of the receptors is a male patient between 45 and 59 years old who had an allogeneic stem cell transplant from an unrelated donor, so T cells may come from the graft donor. Some clones in this sample may be carry-over from other donors' samples.

The gene calls are TRBV7-8 and TRBJ2-7, with 11 bases lining up with TRBD2. The CDR3 has 17 residues. Germline-derived CDR1 and CDR2 are SGHVS and FQNEAQ. The V gene end was trimmed by 1 base and the J gene end by 1 base; junction bases not matched to a gene: 6. The CDR3 is CASSLGAGTSGSYEQYF. CDR3 coding DNA: TGTGCCAGCAGCTTAGGGGCGGGGACTAGCGGTTCCTACGAGCAGTACTTC.

V is TRBV4-1 and J is TRBJ1-1, with TRBD1 as a possible D gene (6 bases). Trimming cost V 4 bases and J 4 bases, with 19 bases left between them. The germline CDR1 and CDR2 sequences are MGHRA and YSYEKL. The CDR3 extends over 16 amino acids. The CDR3 is CASSPYEGGRRTEAFF. CDR3 DNA: TGCGCCAGCAGCCCCTACGAGGGGGGACGGCGCACTGAAGCTTTCTTT.

The gene calls are TRBV30 and TRBJ2-1; perhaps TRBD2 as D (5 bases). Germline V CDR1 and CDR2: GTSNPN, SVGIG (reference sequence). V was trimmed by 5 bases and J by 8 bases, leaving 16 bases between them. CDR3 size: 13 residues. For the CDR3, the DNA is TGTGCCTGGCAGATAGACTACACCGATGAGCAGTTCTTC. This gives the protein CAWQIDYTDEQFF.

The CDR3 loop is CASSHRGENEQFF. The CDR3 nucleotides are TGTGCCAGCAGTCACCGCGGGGAAAATGAGCAGTTCTTC. The genes are TRBV6-1 and TRBJ2-1; a weak D match, TRBD2 (6 bases). Trimming pared 5 bases from V and 7 bases from J, leaving 12 bases between. CDR3 size: 13 residues. Germline assignment: CDR1 MNHNS and CDR2 SASEGT.

The chain recombines TRBV5-4 with TRBJ2-7, with TRBD1 identical over 7 bases. This CDR3 is built from 14 residues. V lost 0 bases, J lost 2 bases, and 2 bases stayed unmatched. Germline CDR1 is SGHNT and CDR2 is YYREEE (reference sequence). The CDR3 loop reads CASSLVGQPYEQYF. CDR3 nucleotide sequence: TGTGCCAGCAGCTTGGTGGGACAGCCCTACGAGCAGTACTTC.

The chain employs TRBV11-2 and TRBJ2-7, with unresolved D. CDR1 SGHAT and CDR2 FQNNGV come from the germline V gene. Trimming pared 5 bases from V and 3 bases from J, leaving 8 bases between. The CDR3 consists of 12 residues. CDR3 sequence reads: CASSNGGYEQYF. The CDR3 nucleotides are TGTGCCAGCAGCAACGGTGGCTACGAGCAGTACTTC.

The gene calls are TRBV5-6 and TRBJ2-7; TRBD2 is a possible D gene (5 bases). The V end lost 0 bases, the J end lost 4 bases, and 20 bases lay between the germline ends. Germline loops: CDR1 SGHDT, CDR2 YYEEEE. The CDR3 length is 17 residues. For the CDR3, the DNA is TGTGCCAGCAGCTTGGCTCGGAACCTTCGGGGTGTGTACGAGCAGTACTTC. The encoded protein is CASSLARNLRGVYEQYF.

This chain uses TRBV13 with TRBJ2-2; D gene unclear. Germline V gives CDR1 PRHDT, CDR2 FYEKMQ (reference sequence). Deletions cut 4 bases from V and 6 bases from J, with 12 bases between. The CDR3 is 14 residues long. CDR3 region: CASSSNLGPGELFF. The CDR3 coding sequence is TGTGCCAGCAGCTCCAACCTAGGCCCCGGGGAGCTGTTTTTT.

The J gene is TRBJ2-1, the V gene TRBV19; TRBD2 matches 7 bases. The CDR3 has 15 amino acids. Germline V CDR1 and CDR2: LNHDA, SQIVND (reference sequence). The ends lost 5 bases at V and 0 bases at J; junction bases unmatched: 4. This CDR3 reads CASSVTSDSYNEQFF. The CDR3 DNA sequence: TGTGCCAGTAGTGTTACTAGCGACTCCTACAATGAGCAGTTCTTC.

CDR3 region: CASSIRQGAAAGANVLTF. CDR3 in DNA: TGTGCCAGTAGTATCCGACAGGGGGCGGCGGCTGGGGCCAACGTCCTGACTTTC. The rearrangement uses TRBV19 and TRBJ2-6; 10 bases match TRBD1. This CDR3 contains 18 residues. With 3 bases clipped from V and 2 bases from J, the junction kept 7 bases outside the gene matches. Germline V gives CDR1 LNHDA, CDR2 SQIVND (reference sequence).

The V call is TRBV14, the J call TRBJ1-1; D may be TRBD1 (5 bases). V lost 5 bases and J lost 1, with 11 bases in between. CDR1 and CDR2 from the germline V gene are SGHDN and FVKESK. CDR3 length: 14 amino acids. The CDR3 DNA sequence: TGTGCCAGCAGCTTTCCGACAGCGAACACTGAAGCTTTCTTT. It yields the protein CASSFPTANTEAFF.

The chain links TRBV11-2 to TRBJ1-6, with D unclear. V was cut by 8 bases and J by 6 bases, with 11 bases left in between. Germline lookup yields CDR1 SGHAT and CDR2 FQNNGV. CDR3 length equals 13 residues. CDR3 loop: CASGFSANSPLHF. CDR3 nucleotide sequence: TGTGCCAGCGGATTCTCCGCTAATTCACCCCTCCACTTT.

This clone was observed a few times. The rearrangement links TRBV6-5 to TRBJ1-1; 10 positions agree with TRBD1. CDR3 length equals 16 residues. V lost 2 bases to trimming and J lost 0 bases; unmatched junction nucleotides: 3. CDR1 is MNHEY and CDR2 is SVGAGI in the germline V gene. The chain's CDR3 is CASSYRDRGLNTEAFF. In DNA, the CDR3 is TGTGCCAGCAGTTACCGGGACAGGGGATTGAACACTGAAGCTTTCTTT.

The rearrangement uses TRBV6-6 and TRBJ2-5; 10 nucleotides agree with TRBD2. With V trimmed by 4 bases and J by 0 bases, 5 bases remained unmatched. The CDR3 contains 16 residues. CDR1 and CDR2 (germline): MNHNY, SVGAGI (reference sequence). The DNA for the CDR3 is TGTGCCAGCAGTTTTTCTAGCGGGGGATACCAAGAGACCCAGTACTTC. Protein product: CASSFSSGGYQETQYF.

The chain has TRBV6-5 and TRBJ1-5; D uncertain. This CDR3 region has 15 residues. Per germline, CDR1 MNHEY and CDR2 SVGAGI. V was trimmed by 2 bases and J by 4 bases, leaving 12 bases between them. CDR3: CASSYRSTSNQPQHF. CDR3 nucleotide sequence: TGTGCCAGCAGTTACCGTTCGACAAGTAATCAGCCCCAGCATTTT.

This clone is a singleton in its sample. V gene TRBV6-6 combines with J gene TRBJ1-4; D is possibly TRBD1 (6 bases). Germline CDR1 is MNHNY and CDR2 is SVGAGI (reference sequence). The length of the CDR3 is 14 residues. Trimming pared 7 bases from V and 7 bases from J, leaving 16 bases between. CDR3 in DNA: TGTGCCAGCAATACACAGGGAGGCGGTGAAAAACTGTTTTTT. Residues: CASNTQGGGEKLFF.

The chain uses TRBV2 and TRBJ1-2; D is uncertain. Germline V gene lookup returns CDR1 SNHLY and CDR2 FYNNEI. The CDR3 spans 12 residues. Trimming shortened V by 4 bases and J by 7 bases, and 10 bases separated the two germline ends. The CDR3 DNA is TGTGCCAGCAGTGTGTCCCCCCCTGGCTACACCTTC. Translating gives CASSVSPPGYTF.

The chain is built from TRBV5-1 and TRBJ2-1; D not resolved. Germline V gene data show CDR1 as SGHRS and CDR2 as YFSETQ. With 3 bases removed from V and 0 bases from J, the gap between germline ends came to 16 bases. The CDR3 covers 17 residues. This CDR3 is CASSSELTYSSYNEQFF. The CDR3 nucleotides are TGCGCCAGCAGCTCCGAACTTACCTATAGCTCCTACAATGAGCAGTTCTTC. The full variable domain, in which reference TRBV5-1 and TRBJ2-1 provide the parts outside the CDR3, is KAGVTQTPRYLIKTRGQQVTLSCSPISGHRSVSWYQQTPGQGLQFLFEYFSETQRNKGNFPGRFSGRQFSNSRSEMNVSTLELGDSALYLCASSSELTYSSYNEQFFGPGTRLTVL.

The chain employs TRBV6-6 and TRBJ2-7, with a weak D call TRBD1 (5 bases). Germline CDR1 and CDR2: MNHNY and SVGAGI (reference sequence). Trimming pared 2 bases from V and 3 bases from J, leaving 11 bases between. This CDR3 has 14 residues. This chain's CDR3 is CASSYETARYEQYF. In DNA form, the CDR3 reads TGTGCCAGCAGTTACGAGACAGCGCGCTACGAGCAGTACTTC.

V usage is TRBV11-3 and J usage is TRBJ1-1; the D is unclear. The V end lost 2 bases, the J end lost 1 base, and 5 bases lay between the germline ends. The CDR3 extends over 13 amino acids. Germline V gene sequence: CDR1 SGHNT, CDR2 YENEEA. This CDR3 reads CASSLNPNTEAFF. DNA for the CDR3: TGTGCCAGCAGCTTAAATCCGAACACTGAAGCTTTCTTT.

For the CDR3, the DNA is TGCGCCAGCAGCCAAGACCCGGGGACAGTGGCCGGGGAGCTGTTTTTT. Its translation: CASSQDPGTVAGELFF. The chain couples TRBV4-3 to TRBJ2-2; 7 bases are shared with TRBD1. CDR1 LGHNA and CDR2 YSLEER come from the germline V gene. The CDR3 contains 16 residues. The V gene end was trimmed by 0 bases and the J gene end by 6 bases; junction bases not matched to a gene: 7.

The J gene is TRBJ1-4, the V gene TRBV9, with D possibly TRBD1 on 5 matching bases. Germline V gene sequence: CDR1 SGDLS, CDR2 YYNGEE. V was clipped by 2 bases and J by 4 bases, with 12 bases between them. The CDR3 sequence is 15 residues long. The CDR3 coding sequence is TGTGCCAGCAGCGTGCGTCGGGGGATTAATGAAAAACTGTTTTTT. Translation gives CASSVRRGINEKLFF.

The V and J genes are TRBV6-5 and TRBJ1-6; TRBD1 might be the D (6 bases). The CDR3 runs to 14 residues. Trimming took 1 base from V and 9 from J, leaving 10 bases between them. The germline V gene encodes CDR1 MNHEY and CDR2 SVGAGI. This CDR3 reads CASSYLGAVSPLHF. The DNA of the CDR3 is TGTGCCAGCAGTTACTTGGGGGCGGTTTCACCCCTCCACTTT.